The 20 T cell receptor beta chains in this list originate from one sample, sequenced in a study of T cells in Graves' hyperthyroidism and ophthalmopathy. RNA transcripts yielded amplified TCR beta CDR3 regions. The HTBI primer set was used in a first-round RT-PCR of the TCR CDR3. Each CDR3 protein gets one entry after TCRdb re-called the multiplex PCR reads with MiXCR. The top ten clones hold 7.5% to 8.5% of a sample with 500,000 to 750,000 distinct CDR3 sequences, about 45% of them seen once. The specimen sequenced was peripheral blood or thyroid tissue (not recorded which). Every receptor here comes from a woman aged 18-30 years with Graves' hyperthyroidism.

This rearrangement joins TRBV7-9 to TRBJ1-4; perhaps TRBD1 as D (5 bases). The CDR3 spans 13 residues. Germline assignment: CDR1 SEHNR and CDR2 FQNEAQ (reference sequence). V was cut by 5 bases and J by 6 bases, with 10 bases left in between. CDR3 bases: TGTGCCAGCAGCCCAGGGCTAGATGAAAAACTGTTTTTT. Translating it yields CASSPGLDEKLFF.

This clonotype has at least ten counts. The rearrangement uses TRBV20-1 and TRBJ2-7; TRBD1 agrees at 8 bases. The CDR3 is 16 amino acids. V dropped 3 bases and J dropped 0; count of bases not matched to a gene: 10. The germline V gene has CDR1 DFQATT and CDR2 SNEGSKA (reference sequence). CDR3 coding DNA: TGCAGTGCTAGTGGGGTTGGGGACAGGAGCTCCTACGAGCAGTACTTC. Its protein product is CSASGVGDRSSYEQYF.

This clonotype was detected ten times or more. The V and J genes are TRBV5-6 and TRBJ2-7; 10 bases fit TRBD1. The germline V gene has CDR1 SGHDT and CDR2 YYEEEE. After removal of 1 base from V and 5 bases from J, the junction contained 6 bases not matched to a gene. There are 15 residues in the CDR3. The CDR3 loop is CASSLLGQGLNEQYF. The CDR3 DNA follows: TGTGCCAGCAGCTTGCTGGGACAGGGGTTGAACGAGCAGTACTTC.

This clonotype was detected only a few times. The chain is built from TRBV19 and TRBJ1-4, with TRBD1 identical over 9 bases. There are 14 residues in the CDR3. The germline gives CDR1 LNHDA, CDR2 SQIVND (reference sequence). The trim removed 6 bases at V and 7 bases at J, leaving 6 bases unmatched. The DNA for the CDR3 is TGTGCCAGTAGACCCCGGGACAGGGTTGAAAAACTGTTTTTT. Translated, it gives CASRPRDRVEKLFF.

Comments on this clonotype: Compared with germline, one end of the junction differs, possibly owing to a read error. V usage is TRBV9 and J usage is TRBJ2-1; maybe TRBD2 (5 bases). Germline CDR1 SGDLS, CDR2 YYNGEE. CDR3 length equals 12 residues. The CDR3 nucleotides are TGTGCCAGCAGCGTTGACGGGGTTAATGAGCTCTTC. Translating it yields CASSVDGVNELF.

The chain combines TRBV20-1 with TRBJ1-1; 8 positions match TRBD1. The CDR3 length is 14 residues. From germline, CDR1 is DFQATT and CDR2 SNEGSKA (reference sequence). V lost 0 bases to trimming and J lost 5 bases; unmatched junction nucleotides: 5. CDR3 in amino acids: CSARDPDRATEAFF. CDR3 bases: TGCAGTGCTAGAGATCCGGACAGGGCGACTGAAGCTTTCTTT.

This clonotype occurred many times. The rearrangement links TRBV20-1 to TRBJ1-2, with TRBD1 identical over 10 bases. CDR1 and CDR2 from the germline V gene are DFQATT and SNEGSKA (reference sequence). The CDR3 contains 15 residues. The V segment lost 3 bases and the J segment 8 bases; nucleotides outside the gene matches: 12. Written as DNA, the CDR3 is TGCAGTGCTAGTAGGTGGGGCGGGACAGGGGACGGCTACACCTTC. Its protein product is CSASRWGGTGDGYTF.

The chain couples TRBV7-9 to TRBJ2-7; the D gene is possibly TRBD2 (7 bases). Per the germline V gene, CDR1 is SEHNR and CDR2 is FQNEAQ (reference sequence). CDR3 length: 15 amino acids. V shed 11 bases and J shed 2 bases, with 22 bases lying between them. The CDR3 is CAWSRGGRGTYEQYF. CDR3 nucleotides: TGTGCCTGGAGTAGGGGGGGGCGCGGGACCTACGAGCAGTACTTC.

This clonotype was recorded a few times. This chain joins TRBV7-9 and TRBJ2-3; TRBD2 matches 10 bases. J was trimmed by 7 bases and V by 5 bases; bases with no gene match: 12. The length of the CDR3 is 16 residues. Germline CDR1 SEHNR, CDR2 FQNEAQ (reference sequence). The DNA for the CDR3 is TGTGCCAGCAGCCCCCCTCAGAGCGGGAGGGCGAATACGCAGTATTTT. Its translation: CASSPPQSGRANTQYF.

CDR3 residues: CSAVSGRGDETQYF. CDR3 coding DNA: TGCAGTGCCGTTAGCGGGAGGGGCGATGAGACCCAGTACTTC. This chain connects TRBV20-1 to TRBJ2-5; 11 nucleotides match TRBD2. CDR1 is DFQATT, CDR2 SNEGSKA, per germline (reference sequence). V was pared by 6 bases and J by 5 bases, with 8 bases of the junction left unmatched. This CDR3 contains 14 residues.

This clonotype was counted ten times or more. This rearrangement joins TRBV7-8 to TRBJ1-2, with D possibly matching TRBD1 (5 bases). The CDR3 contains 13 residues. Germline values: CDR1 SGHVS, CDR2 FQNEAQ. Deletions cut 2 bases from V and 7 bases from J, with 11 bases between. Written as DNA, the CDR3 is TGTGCCAGCAGCTTACTGACAGACCCTGGCTACACCTTC. Translating gives CASSLLTDPGYTF.

V and J are TRBV12-5 and TRBJ1-1; D is ambiguous. This CDR3 region has 17 residues. Germline values: CDR1 LGHNT, CDR2 FRNRAP. V was clipped by 0 bases and J by 1 base, with 15 bases between them. CDR3 nucleotide sequence: TGTGCTAGTGGTTTGGTAGAGTTCGGAGGGCGGAACACTGAAGCTTTCTTT. Encoded protein: CASGLVEFGGRNTEAFF.

In its sample, this clonotype was seen a few times. An end of the junction differs from the germline gene, which may be a read error. CDR3 residues: CASSLGGDSLVNF. Here the CDR3 DNA reads TGTGCCAGCAGCTTAGGGGGGGACTCCCTTGTAAACTTC. The chain couples TRBV11-2 to TRBJ2-7, with D possibly TRBD2 on 6 matching bases. The germline CDR1 and CDR2 sequences are SGHAT and FQNNGV. CDR3 length equals 13 residues.

V and J are TRBV10-3 and TRBJ2-7; 7 bases align to TRBD2. Germline values: CDR1 ENHRY, CDR2 SYGVKD. Losses at the gene ends were 4 bases for V and 2 bases for J; bases not matched to a gene: 2. The CDR3 covers 13 residues. The CDR3 bases are TGTGCCATCAGTGCCCTAGCGGCCTACGAGCAGTACTTC. Translating gives CAISALAAYEQYF.

V and J are TRBV7-8 and TRBJ2-7, with 10 bases that match TRBD2. This CDR3 spans 16 amino acids. The germline V gene encodes CDR1 SGHVS and CDR2 FQNEAQ. The V gene end was trimmed by 5 bases and the J gene end by 1 base; junction bases not matched to a gene: 8. CDR3 sequence reads: CASSPPGGLASYEQYF. The CDR3, as DNA: TGTGCCAGCAGCCCGCCCGGGGGACTAGCGTCCTACGAGCAGTACTTC.

This clonotype has ten or more counts. The chain has TRBV5-6 and TRBJ2-7; the D is unclear. The V end was cut by 0 bases, the J end by 0 bases, with 10 bases between. Germline values: CDR1 SGHDT, CDR2 YYEEEE. The CDR3 sequence is 15 residues long. The DNA for the CDR3 is TGTGCCAGCAGCTTGGGTACCGGGCCCTCCTACGAGCAGTACTTC. Amino acid sequence: CASSLGTGPSYEQYF. The full variable domain, with the rest looked up from reference TRBV5-6 and TRBJ2-7, is DAGVTQSPTHLIKTRGQQVTLRCSPKSGHDTVSWYQQALGQGPQFIFQYYEEEERQRGNFPDRFSGHQFPNYSSELNVNALLLGDSALYLCASSLGTGPSYEQYFGPGTRLTVT.

Details on this clonotype: The CDR3 does not end in the conserved phenylalanine or tryptophan, so this is likely a read error. The chain has TRBV20-1 and TRBJ2-1, with D possibly being TRBD2 (6 bases). Germline CDR1 and CDR2: DFQATT and SNEGSKA (reference sequence). This CDR3 comprises 13 residues. Trimming left V 5 bases short and J 4 bases short, with 12 bases between. CDR3 bases: TGCAGTGCTGCGGGACCAAGTTACAATGAGCAGTTCTCC. Encoded protein: CSAAGPSYNEQFS.

The table lists this clonotype with many counts. This sequence joins TRBV4-1 and TRBJ1-2, with a possible D match to TRBD1 (6 bases). V gave up 2 bases and J gave up 1 base, with 11 bases separating them. The CDR3 has 15 residues. Germline assignment: CDR1 MGHRA and CDR2 YSYEKL. The DNA for the CDR3 is TGCGCCAGCAGCCAACAGGACAGCCTTAACTATGGCTACACCTTC. Translation: CASSQQDSLNYGYTF.

The V and J genes are TRBV2 and TRBJ2-5; TRBD1 aligns across 10 bases. V lost 6 bases to trimming and J lost 5 bases; unmatched junction nucleotides: 9. There are 15 residues in the CDR3. Germline CDR1 is SNHLY and CDR2 is FYNNEI. Here the CDR3 DNA reads TGTGCCAGCAGGGTTAGACAGGGGGCAAGGGAGACCCAGTACTTC. Amino acids: CASRVRQGARETQYF.

This clonotype was detected many times. The chain employs TRBV12-5 and TRBJ2-5, with 7 bases matching TRBD2. V was pared by 6 bases and J by 2 bases, with 9 bases of the junction left unmatched. Germline V gives CDR1 LGHNT, CDR2 FRNRAP. This CDR3 is built from 15 residues. CDR3 loop: CASGGRDYGQETQYF. DNA for the CDR3: TGTGCTAGTGGAGGCCGGGACTACGGTCAAGAGACCCAGTACTTC.